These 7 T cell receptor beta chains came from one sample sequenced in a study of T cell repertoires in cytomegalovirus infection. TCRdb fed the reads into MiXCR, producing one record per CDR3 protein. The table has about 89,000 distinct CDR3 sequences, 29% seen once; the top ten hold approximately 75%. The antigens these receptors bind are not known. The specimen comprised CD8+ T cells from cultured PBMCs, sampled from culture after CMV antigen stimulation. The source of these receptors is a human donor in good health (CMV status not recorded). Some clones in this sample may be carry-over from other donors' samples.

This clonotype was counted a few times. For the CDR3, the DNA is TGTGCCAGCAGCTCAACGTTAGGGACTAGCGGGGGGCCGAGCACAGATACGCAGTATTTT. It translates to CASSSTLGTSGGPSTDTQYF. The genes are TRBV28 and TRBJ2-3; 15 bases match TRBD2. This CDR3 spans 20 amino acids. Germline V gene data show CDR1 as MDHEN and CDR2 as SYDVKM. V lost 6 bases and J lost 0; bases outside the gene matches: 13.

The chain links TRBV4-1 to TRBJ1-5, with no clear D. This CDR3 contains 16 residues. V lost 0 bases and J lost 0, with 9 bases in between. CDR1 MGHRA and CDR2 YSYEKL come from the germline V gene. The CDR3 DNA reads TGCGCCAGCAGCCAAGATACGGCAGGTAGCAATCAGCCCCAGCATTTT. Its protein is CASSQDTAGSNQPQHF.

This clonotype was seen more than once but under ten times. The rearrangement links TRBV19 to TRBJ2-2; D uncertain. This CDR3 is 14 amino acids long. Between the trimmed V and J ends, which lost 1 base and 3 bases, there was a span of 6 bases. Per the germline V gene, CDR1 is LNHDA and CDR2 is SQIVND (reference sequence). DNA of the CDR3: TGTGCCAGTAGTATAGGCCAAGACACCGGGGAGCTGTTTTTT. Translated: CASSIGQDTGELFF.

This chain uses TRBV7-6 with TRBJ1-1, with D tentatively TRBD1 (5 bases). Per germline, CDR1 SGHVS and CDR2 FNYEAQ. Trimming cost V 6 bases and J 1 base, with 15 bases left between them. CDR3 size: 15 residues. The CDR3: CASSPRGGGNTEAFF. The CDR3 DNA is TGTGCCAGCAGTCCCCGCGGTGGGGGGAACACTGAAGCTTTCTTT.

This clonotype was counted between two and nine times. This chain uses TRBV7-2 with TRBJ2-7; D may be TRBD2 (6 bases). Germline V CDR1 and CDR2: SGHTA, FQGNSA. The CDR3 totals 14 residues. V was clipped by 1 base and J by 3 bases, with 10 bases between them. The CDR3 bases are TGTGCCAGCAGCTTAGAACCGGACTACTACGAGCAGTACTTC. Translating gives CASSLEPDYYEQYF.

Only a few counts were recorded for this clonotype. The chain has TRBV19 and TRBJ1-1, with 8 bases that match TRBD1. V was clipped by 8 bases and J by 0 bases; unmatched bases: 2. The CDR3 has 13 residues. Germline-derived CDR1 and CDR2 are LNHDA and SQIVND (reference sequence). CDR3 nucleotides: TGTGCCAGTGCAGGGGGCGTGAACACTGAAGCTTTCTTT. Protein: CASAGGVNTEAFF. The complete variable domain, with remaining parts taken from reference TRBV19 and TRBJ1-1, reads DGGITQSPKYLFRKEGQNVTLSCEQNLNHDAMYWYRQDPGQGLRLIYYSQIVNDFQKGDIAEGYSVSREKKESFPLTVTSAQKNPTAFYLCASAGGVNTEAFFGQGTRLTVV.

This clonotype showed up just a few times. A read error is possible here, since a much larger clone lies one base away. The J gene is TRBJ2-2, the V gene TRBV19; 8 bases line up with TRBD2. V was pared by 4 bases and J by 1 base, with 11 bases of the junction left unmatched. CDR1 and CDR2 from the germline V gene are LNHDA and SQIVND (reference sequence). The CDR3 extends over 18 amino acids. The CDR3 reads CASSKDPLAGLNTGELFF. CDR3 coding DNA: TGTGCCAGTAGTAAAGACCCCCTAGCGGGCCTGAACACCGGGGAGCTGTTTTTT.